The rows below give T cell receptor beta chains drawn from one sample of a study of blood T cell repertoires in COVID-19. Here immunoSEQ multiplex PCR was the method, and the copy in TCRdb shows in-frame clones only, minus some. Here the sample spans about 76,000 clones, around nine tenths being singletons. The sequenced sample was peripheral blood. Every receptor here comes from a woman of 80 years or more with active or convalescent COVID-19. CDR3s include the opening cysteine and the closing phenylalanine or tryptophan. The D gene is left open where the match is weak. Size is stated for part of the rows, as once, few or many counts, or as a class when the clone is expanded.

v_call	d_call	j_call	clone_size	cdr3_nt	cdr3_aa
TRBV4-1	.	TRBJ1-2	.	TGCGCCAGCAGTGATGCGGGGGGAAACTATGGCTACACCTTC	CASSDAGGNYGYTF
TRBV2	.	TRBJ1-5	.	TGTGCCAGCAGTGAAGGGGGGGGGAGGCAGCCCCAGCATTTT	CASSEGGGRQPQHF
TRBV5-5	TRBD1	TRBJ1-4	.	TGTGCCAGCAGCTGGTGGACAGGGCCTAATGAAAAACTGTTTTTT	CASSWWTGPNEKLFF
TRBV6-2/TRBV6-3	.	TRBJ1-5	.	TGTGCCAGCAGTCAGGTGGCATCTCGTCAGCCCCAGCATTTT	CASSQVASRQPQHF
TRBV12-3/TRBV12-4	.	TRBJ1-1	.	TGTGCCAGTACTGGGGGCGTTTTAACTGAAGCTTTCTTT	CASTGGVLTEAFF
TRBV20-1	.	TRBJ2-2	.	TGCAGTGCTAGTAGGATGGGGGCTACCGGGGAGCTGTTTTTT	CSASRMGATGELFF
TRBV5-1	TRBD1	TRBJ2-3	.	TGCGCCCCCTGGTATCCCGGGACAGGGTTTACGGATACGCAGTATTTT	CAPWYPGTGFTDTQYF
TRBV12-3/TRBV12-4	.	TRBJ2-1	once	TGTGCCACCACAATAAGCTACAATGAGCAGTTCTTC	CATTISYNEQFF
TRBV7-7	TRBD2	TRBJ2-1	few	TGTGCCAGCAGCTTAGTCAGGACTAGCGGGGGTCACCTCCATTACAATGAGCAGTTCTTC	CASSLVRTSGGHLHYNEQFF
TRBV7-9	.	TRBJ1-2	.	TGTGCCAGCAGCTTAGGCCCAGGGGCCGTGGGGTACACCTTC	CASSLGPGAVGYTF
TRBV7-2	.	TRBJ2-1	.	TGTGCCAGCAGCTTAAGTCGAGGGAATGAGCAGTTCTTC	CASSLSRGNEQFF
TRBV5-1	TRBD1	TRBJ2-1	.	TGCGCCAGCAGCTCGACACAGGGGGACCAGAATGAGCAGTTCTTC	CASSSTQGDQNEQFF
TRBV19	.	TRBJ2-2	.	TGTGCCAGTAGCACGAGGCAAAACCGGAACACCGGGGAGCTGTTTTTT	CASSTRQNRNTGELFF
TRBV11-2	.	TRBJ2-6	.	TGTGCCAGCAGCCGTGGGGCAGGGGCTGGGGCCAACGTCCTGACTTTC	CASSRGAGAGANVLTF
TRBV7-8	.	TRBJ2-5	.	TGTGCCAGCAGCCGAACCACGTACCGGGTAGAGACCCAGTACTTC	CASSRTTYRVETQYF
TRBV21-1	.	TRBJ2-7	.	TGTGCCAGCAGCAAAGGGGGATCGGGGTCCTACGAGCAGTACTTC	CASSKGGSGSYEQYF
TRBV7-2	.	TRBJ2-2	.	TGTGCCAGCAGCCTAGCTGCGGGGGGGGAGCTGTTTTTT	CASSLAAGGELFF
TRBV6-5	.	TRBJ1-1	.	TGTGCCAGCAGTTACTGGGGGGAAGGGGCGGGAGCTTTCTTT	CASSYWGEGAGAFF
TRBV6-5	.	TRBJ2-2	once	TGTGCCAGCACTAAGCGGACGAGGGCCGGGGAGCTGTTTTTT	CASTKRTRAGELFF
TRBV5-8	.	TRBJ2-3	once	TGTGCCAGCAGCCTGCGGACAGTCGTTTCTAGCACAGATACGCAGTATTTT	CASSLRTVVSSTDTQYF
TRBV7-9	.	TRBJ1-4	.	TGTGCCAGCAGCTTATGGCGCGGGGATGAAAAACTGTTTTTT	CASSLWRGDEKLFF
TRBV4-3	TRBD1	TRBJ2-5	few	TGCGCCAGCAGCCTTACGGGGACAGGGAGGGAGACCCAGTACTTC	CASSLTGTGRETQYF